The 9 T cell receptor beta chains below were found in one sample sequenced in a study of human T cells and chemical hapten exposure. In TCRdb, the RACE reads were re-called with MiXCR into one record per CDR3 protein. The sample contains about 68,000 distinct CDR3 sequences, roughly 9.7% of which appear only once. Time point of the sample: pre-sensitization, week 0. Treatment meaning: therapeutic diphenylcyclopropenone sensitization with weekly scalp DPC. The material sequenced was whole blood, taken in connection with sensitization to the hapten diphenylcyclopropenone (DPC). Receptor source: a woman aged 50 to 60 with alopecia areata. Some clones in this sample may be carry-over from other donors' samples.

This chain links TRBV29-1 with TRBJ1-5; 7 nucleotides match TRBD1. Germline V lookup: CDR1 SQVTM, CDR2 ANQGSEA. After removal of 4 bases from V and 4 bases from J, the junction contained 1 base not matched to a gene. The CDR3 runs 12 residues. The CDR3 sequence: CSVVQGNQPQHF. CDR3 bases: TGCAGCGTTGTACAGGGGAATCAGCCCCAGCATTTT.

This clonotype has at least ten counts. The V call is TRBV20-1, the J call TRBJ1-5; D is uncertain. V dropped 0 bases and J dropped 0 bases, with 12 bases sitting between them. The CDR3 length is 16 residues. Germline V gene lookup returns CDR1 DFQATT and CDR2 SNEGSKA (reference sequence). CDR3 region: CSARDRTELSNQPQHF. The CDR3 region has the DNA TGCAGTGCTAGAGATAGAACAGAGCTTAGCAATCAGCCCCAGCATTTT.

The CDR3 DNA reads TGTGCCAGCAGTCCTAGGACAAACTATGGCTACACCTTC. Protein product: CASSPRTNYGYTF. V usage is TRBV27 and J usage is TRBJ1-2; tentatively, D is TRBD1 (5 bases). Germline V CDR1 and CDR2: MNHEY, SMNVEV (reference sequence). Trimming shortened V by 5 bases and J by 2 bases, and 9 bases separated the two germline ends. CDR3 size: 13 residues.

This clonotype came up many times. The chain carries TRBV4-3 and TRBJ2-2; 7 bases map to TRBD1. Trimming took 2 bases from V and 5 from J; bases not matched to a gene: 8. Germline CDR1 is LGHNA and CDR2 is YSLEER. CDR3 length: 16 amino acids. As DNA, the CDR3 is TGCGCCAGCAGCCAATTAAGGGGGCTAGGGACCGGGGAGCTGTTTTTT. This codes for CASSQLRGLGTGELFF.

The chain uses TRBV6-2 or TRBV6-3 and TRBJ2-3; 13 bases are a match to TRBD2. V was clipped by 5 bases and J by 6 bases; unmatched bases: 8. Germline values: CDR1 MNHEY, CDR2 SVGEGT. The CDR3 totals 16 residues. The CDR3 coding sequence is TGTGCCAGCAGTCCCCGGGGACTAGCGGGGTCGGATACGCAGTATTTT. Encoded protein: CASSPRGLAGSDTQYF.

The chain couples TRBV5-1 to TRBJ2-2; the match to TRBD1 covers 7 bases. Unmatched junction bases numbered 3, after V lost 3 bases and J lost 4 bases. CDR3 length: 14 residues. Germline loops: CDR1 SGHRS, CDR2 YFSETQ. CDR3 DNA sequence: TGCGCCAGCAGCTCGGGACAGCCCACCGGGGAGCTGTTTTTT. Translation: CASSSGQPTGELFF.

The chain joins TRBV4-3 to TRBJ2-2, with 8 bases matching TRBD1. The CDR3 has 15 residues. CDR1 is LGHNA, CDR2 YSLEER, per germline. With 1 base clipped from V and 4 bases from J, the junction kept 2 bases outside the gene matches. Here the CDR3 reads CASSQGQGTTGELFF. The DNA of the CDR3 is TGCGCCAGCAGCCAAGGACAGGGGACCACCGGGGAGCTGTTTTTT.

This clonotype has a count of ten or more. Written as DNA, the CDR3 is TGTGCCAGCACCACGACCGGGACCGCGGGGGAGACCCAGTACTTC. Protein: CASTTTGTAGETQYF. The V gene is TRBV2, the J gene TRBJ2-5; D may be TRBD2 (6 bases). Trimming removed 7 bases at V and 5 bases at J, with 20 bases between. The CDR3 is made up of 15 amino acids. Germline values: CDR1 SNHLY, CDR2 FYNNEI.

The chain uses TRBV13 and TRBJ2-1; 8 nucleotides match TRBD2. Per germline, CDR1 PRHDT and CDR2 FYEKMQ (reference sequence). The CDR3 is 15 residues long. J was trimmed by 7 bases and V by 5 bases; bases with no gene match: 10. This chain's CDR3 is CASSTSAGVLNEQFF. For the CDR3, the DNA is TGTGCCAGCAGCACCTCAGCGGGGGTATTAAATGAGCAGTTCTTC.